This T cell receptor beta chain stems from a study of blood T cell repertoires in COVID-19. J gave up 1 base and V 0 bases, and 0 bases lay outside the gene matches. The CDR3 is made up of 16 amino acids. From germline, CDR1 is SGHRS and CDR2 YFSETQ. The protocol was immunoSEQ multiplex PCR, while the TCRdb copy is restricted to in-frame clones and leaves out a portion. The table records 150,000 to 200,000 clones, 85% to 95% of them present only once. The gene calls are TRBV5-1 and TRBJ1-5; 11 bases align to TRBD1. The TCR comes from a woman aged 55-75 years with COVID-19, enrolled during active disease. Sequences were obtained from peripheral blood. The CDR3 DNA reads TGCGCCAGCAGCTTGGGGACAGGGGGCAGCAATCAGCCCCAGCATTTT. Amino acid sequence: CASSLGTGGSNQPQHF.